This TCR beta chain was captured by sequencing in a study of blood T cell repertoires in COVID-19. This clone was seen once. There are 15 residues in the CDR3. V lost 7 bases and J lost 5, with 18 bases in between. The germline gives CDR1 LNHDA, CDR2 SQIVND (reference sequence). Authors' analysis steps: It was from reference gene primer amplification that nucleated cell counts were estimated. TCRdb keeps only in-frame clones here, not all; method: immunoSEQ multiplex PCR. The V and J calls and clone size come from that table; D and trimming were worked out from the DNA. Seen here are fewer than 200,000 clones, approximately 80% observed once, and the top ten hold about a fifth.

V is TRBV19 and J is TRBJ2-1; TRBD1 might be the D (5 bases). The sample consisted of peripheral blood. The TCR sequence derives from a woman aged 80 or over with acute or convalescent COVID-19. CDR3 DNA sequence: TGTGCCAGTAAGGGGTTGGACACCTCAGACAATGAGCAGTTCTTC. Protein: CASKGLDTSDNEQFF.